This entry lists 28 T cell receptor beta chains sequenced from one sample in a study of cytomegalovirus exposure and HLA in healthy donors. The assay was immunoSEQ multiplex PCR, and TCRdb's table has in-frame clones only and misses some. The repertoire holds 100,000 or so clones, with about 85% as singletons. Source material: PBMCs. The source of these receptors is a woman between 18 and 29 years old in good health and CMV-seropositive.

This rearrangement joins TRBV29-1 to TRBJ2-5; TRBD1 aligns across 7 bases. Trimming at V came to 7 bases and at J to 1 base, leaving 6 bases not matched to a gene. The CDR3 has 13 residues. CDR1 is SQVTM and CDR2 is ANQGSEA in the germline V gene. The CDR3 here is CSAVDRAQETQYF. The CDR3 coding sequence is TGCAGCGCAGTAGACAGGGCCCAAGAGACCCAGTACTTC.

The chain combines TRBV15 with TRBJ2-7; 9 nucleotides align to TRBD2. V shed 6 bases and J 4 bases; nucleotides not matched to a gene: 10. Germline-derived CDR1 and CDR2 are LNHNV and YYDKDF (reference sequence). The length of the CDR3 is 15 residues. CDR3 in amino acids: CATSGMGTSIYEQYF. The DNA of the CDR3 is TGTGCCACCAGTGGTATGGGGACTAGCATATACGAGCAGTACTTC. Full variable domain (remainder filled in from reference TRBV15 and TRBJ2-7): DAMVIQNPRYQVTQFGKPVTLSCSQTLNHNVMYWYQQKSSQAPKLLFHYYDKDFNNEADTPDNFQSRRPNTSFCFLDIRSPGLGDTAMYLCATSGMGTSIYEQYFGPGTRLTVT.

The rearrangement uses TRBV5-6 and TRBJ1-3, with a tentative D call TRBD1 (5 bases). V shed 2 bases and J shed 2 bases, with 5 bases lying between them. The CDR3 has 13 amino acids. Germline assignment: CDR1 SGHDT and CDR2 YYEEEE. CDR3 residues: CASSLQAGNTIYF. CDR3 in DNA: TGTGCCAGCAGCTTACAGGCTGGAAACACCATATATTTT.

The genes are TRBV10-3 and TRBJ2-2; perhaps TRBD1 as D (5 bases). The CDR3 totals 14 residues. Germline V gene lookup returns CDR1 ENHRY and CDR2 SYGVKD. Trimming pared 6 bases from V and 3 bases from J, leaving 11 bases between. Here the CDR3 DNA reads TGTGCCATCAGACGCAGGGAAGACACCGGGGAGCTGTTTTTT. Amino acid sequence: CAIRRREDTGELFF.

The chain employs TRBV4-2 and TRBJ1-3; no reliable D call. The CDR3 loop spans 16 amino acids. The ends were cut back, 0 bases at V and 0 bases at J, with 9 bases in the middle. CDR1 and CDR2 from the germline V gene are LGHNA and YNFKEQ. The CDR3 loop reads CASSQELGSSGNTIYF. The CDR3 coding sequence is TGTGCCAGCAGCCAAGAGTTGGGGAGCTCTGGAAACACCATATATTTT.

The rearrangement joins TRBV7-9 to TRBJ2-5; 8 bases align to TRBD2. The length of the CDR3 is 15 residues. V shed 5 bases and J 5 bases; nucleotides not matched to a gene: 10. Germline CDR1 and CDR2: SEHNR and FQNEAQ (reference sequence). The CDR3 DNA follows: TGTGCCAGCAGCCCCCCCGGGACTAGTTTGGAGACCCAGTACTTC. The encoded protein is CASSPPGTSLETQYF.

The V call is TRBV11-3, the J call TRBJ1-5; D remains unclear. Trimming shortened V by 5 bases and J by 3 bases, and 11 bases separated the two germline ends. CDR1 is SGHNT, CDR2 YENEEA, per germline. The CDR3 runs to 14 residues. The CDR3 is CASSRDGANQPQHF. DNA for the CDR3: TGTGCCAGCAGCCGCGACGGAGCCAATCAGCCCCAGCATTTT.

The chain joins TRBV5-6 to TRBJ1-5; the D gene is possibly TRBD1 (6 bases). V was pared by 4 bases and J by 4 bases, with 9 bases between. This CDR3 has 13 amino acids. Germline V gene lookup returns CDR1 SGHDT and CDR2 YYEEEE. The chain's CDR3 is CASSRQVNQPQHF. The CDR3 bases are TGTGCCAGCAGCCGACAGGTAAATCAGCCCCAGCATTTT.

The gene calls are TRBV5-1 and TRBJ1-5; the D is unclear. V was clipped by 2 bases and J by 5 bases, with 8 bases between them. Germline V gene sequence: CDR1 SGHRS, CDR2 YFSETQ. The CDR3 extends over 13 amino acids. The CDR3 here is CASSLGGDQPQHF. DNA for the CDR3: TGCGCCAGCAGCTTAGGCGGAGATCAGCCCCAGCATTTT.

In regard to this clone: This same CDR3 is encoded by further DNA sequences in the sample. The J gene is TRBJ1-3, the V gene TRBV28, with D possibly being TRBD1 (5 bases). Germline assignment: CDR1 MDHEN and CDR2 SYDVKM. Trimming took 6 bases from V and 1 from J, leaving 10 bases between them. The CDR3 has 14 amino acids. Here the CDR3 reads CASSPGGSGNTIYF. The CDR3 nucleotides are TGTGCCAGCAGCCCCGGGGGTTCTGGAAACACCATATATTTT.

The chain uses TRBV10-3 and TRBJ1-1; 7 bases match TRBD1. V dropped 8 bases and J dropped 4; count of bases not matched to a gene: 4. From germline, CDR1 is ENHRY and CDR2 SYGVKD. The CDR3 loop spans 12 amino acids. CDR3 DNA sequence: TGTGCCATCGGACAGGTTGGCACTGAAGCTTTCTTT. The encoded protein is CAIGQVGTEAFF.

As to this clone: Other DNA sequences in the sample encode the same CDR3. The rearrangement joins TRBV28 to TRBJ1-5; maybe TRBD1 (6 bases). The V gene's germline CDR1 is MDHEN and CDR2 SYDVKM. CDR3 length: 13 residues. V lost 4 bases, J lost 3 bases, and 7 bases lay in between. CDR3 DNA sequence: TGTGCCAGCAGTTCAGGGGTCAATCAGCCCCAGCATTTT. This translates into CASSSGVNQPQHF.

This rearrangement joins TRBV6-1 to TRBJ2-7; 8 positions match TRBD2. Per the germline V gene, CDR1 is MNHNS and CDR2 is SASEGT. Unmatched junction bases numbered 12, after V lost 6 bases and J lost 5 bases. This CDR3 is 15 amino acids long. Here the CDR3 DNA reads TGTGCCAGCAGAGCCCTTGGGACTAGGCTTAACGAGCAGTACTTC. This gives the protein CASRALGTRLNEQYF.

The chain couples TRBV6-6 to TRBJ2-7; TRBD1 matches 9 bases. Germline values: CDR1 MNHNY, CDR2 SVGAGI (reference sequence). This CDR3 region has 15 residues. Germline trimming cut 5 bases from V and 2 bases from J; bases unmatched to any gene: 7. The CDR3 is CASSDGQGITYEQYF. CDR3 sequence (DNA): TGTGCCAGCAGTGATGGACAGGGGATAACCTACGAGCAGTACTTC.

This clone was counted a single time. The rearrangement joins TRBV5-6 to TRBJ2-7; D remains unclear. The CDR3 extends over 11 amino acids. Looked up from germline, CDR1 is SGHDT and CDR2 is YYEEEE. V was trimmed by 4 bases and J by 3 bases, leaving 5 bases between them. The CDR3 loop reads CASSVNYEQYF. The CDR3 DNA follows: TGTGCCAGCAGCGTTAACTACGAGCAGTACTTC. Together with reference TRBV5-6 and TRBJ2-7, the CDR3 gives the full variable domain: DAGVTQSPTHLIKTRGQQVTLRCSPKSGHDTVSWYQQALGQGPQFIFQYYEEEERQRGNFPDRFSGHQFPNYSSELNVNALLLGDSALYLCASSVNYEQYFGPGTRLTVT.

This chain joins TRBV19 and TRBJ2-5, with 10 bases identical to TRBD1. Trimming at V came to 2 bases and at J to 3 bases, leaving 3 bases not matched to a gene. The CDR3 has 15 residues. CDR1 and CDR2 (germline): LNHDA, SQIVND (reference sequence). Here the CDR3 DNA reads TGTGCCAGTAGTATACGGGGGACAGGGGAAGAGACCCAGTACTTC. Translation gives CASSIRGTGEETQYF.

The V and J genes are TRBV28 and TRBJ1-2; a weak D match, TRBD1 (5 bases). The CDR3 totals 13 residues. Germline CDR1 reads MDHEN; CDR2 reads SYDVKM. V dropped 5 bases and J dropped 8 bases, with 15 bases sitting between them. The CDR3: CASSPQGSRGYTF. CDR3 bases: TGTGCCAGCAGTCCCCAGGGATCGAGGGGCTACACCTTC.

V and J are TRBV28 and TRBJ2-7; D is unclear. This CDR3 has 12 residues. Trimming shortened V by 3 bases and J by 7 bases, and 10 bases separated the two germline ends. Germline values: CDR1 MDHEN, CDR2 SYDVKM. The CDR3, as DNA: TGTGCCAGCAGTTTGGGCCCACGGGAGCAGTACTTC. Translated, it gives CASSLGPREQYF. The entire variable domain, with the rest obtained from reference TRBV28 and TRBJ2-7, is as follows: DVKVTQSSRYLVKRTGEKVFLECVQDMDHENMFWYRQDPGLGLRLIYFSYDVKMKEKGDIPEGYSVSREKKERFSLILESASTNQTSMYLCASSLGPREQYFGPGTRLTVT.

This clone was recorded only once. CDR3 sequence reads: CASMRDINSPLHF. As DNA, the CDR3 is TGTGCCAGCATGAGGGACATAAATTCACCCCTCCACTTT. This chain connects TRBV6-5 to TRBJ1-6; TRBD1 might be the D (6 bases). The CDR3 totals 13 residues. The V end lost 7 bases, the J end lost 7 bases, and 11 bases lay between the germline ends. The germline V gene has CDR1 MNHEY and CDR2 SVGAGI.

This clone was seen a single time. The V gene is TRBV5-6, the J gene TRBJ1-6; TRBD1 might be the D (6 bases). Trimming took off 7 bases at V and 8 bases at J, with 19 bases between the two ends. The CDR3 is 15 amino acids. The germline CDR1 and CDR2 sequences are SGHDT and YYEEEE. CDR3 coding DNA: TGTGCCAGCGGCTCTCCACAGGGTAGGGATTCACCCCTCCACTTT. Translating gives CASGSPQGRDSPLHF.

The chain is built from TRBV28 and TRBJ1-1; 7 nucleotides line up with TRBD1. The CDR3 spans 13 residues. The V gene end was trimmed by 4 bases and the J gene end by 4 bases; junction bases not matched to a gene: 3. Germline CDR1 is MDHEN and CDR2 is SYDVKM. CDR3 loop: CASSYRGGTEAFF. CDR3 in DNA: TGTGCCAGCAGTTACAGGGGAGGCACTGAAGCTTTCTTT.

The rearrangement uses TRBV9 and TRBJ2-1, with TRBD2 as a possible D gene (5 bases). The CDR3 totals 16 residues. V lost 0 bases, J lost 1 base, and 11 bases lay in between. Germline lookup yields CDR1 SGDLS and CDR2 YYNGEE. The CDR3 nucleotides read TGTGCCAGCAGCGTAGAGCCCGGAGGTTCCTACAATGAGCAGTTCTTC. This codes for CASSVEPGGSYNEQFF.

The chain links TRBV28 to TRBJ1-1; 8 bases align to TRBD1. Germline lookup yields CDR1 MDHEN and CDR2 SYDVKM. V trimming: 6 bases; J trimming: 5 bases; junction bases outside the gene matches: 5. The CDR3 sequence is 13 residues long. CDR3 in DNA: TGTGCCAGCAGCTGGACAGGGAGGACTGAAGCTTTCTTT. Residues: CASSWTGRTEAFF. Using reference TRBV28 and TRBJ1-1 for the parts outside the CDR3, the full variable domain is DVKVTQSSRYLVKRTGEKVFLECVQDMDHENMFWYRQDPGLGLRLIYFSYDVKMKEKGDIPEGYSVSREKKERFSLILESASTNQTSMYLCASSWTGRTEAFFGQGTRLTVV.

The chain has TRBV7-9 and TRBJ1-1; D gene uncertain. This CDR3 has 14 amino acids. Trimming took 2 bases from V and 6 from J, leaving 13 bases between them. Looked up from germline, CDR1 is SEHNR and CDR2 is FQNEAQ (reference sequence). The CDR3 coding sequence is TGTGCCAGCAGCTTAAGACCCCTGGAGTCTGAAGCTTTCTTT. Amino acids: CASSLRPLESEAFF.

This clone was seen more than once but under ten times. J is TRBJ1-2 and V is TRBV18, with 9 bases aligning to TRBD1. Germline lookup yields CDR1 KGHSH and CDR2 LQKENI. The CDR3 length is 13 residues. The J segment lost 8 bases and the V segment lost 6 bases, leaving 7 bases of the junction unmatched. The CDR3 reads CASSLQGAGGYTF. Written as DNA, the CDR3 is TGTGCCAGCTCGCTACAGGGGGCCGGGGGCTACACCTTC. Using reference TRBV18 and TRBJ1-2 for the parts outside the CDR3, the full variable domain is NAGVMQNPRHLVRRRGQEARLRCSPMKGHSHVYWYRQLPEEGLKFMVYLQKENIIDESGMPKERFSAEFPKEGPSILRIQQVVRGDSAAYFCASSLQGAGGYTFGSGTRLTVV.

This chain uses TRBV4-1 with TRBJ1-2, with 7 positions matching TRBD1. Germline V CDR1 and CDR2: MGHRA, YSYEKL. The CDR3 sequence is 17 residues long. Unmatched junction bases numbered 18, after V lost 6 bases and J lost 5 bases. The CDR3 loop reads CASRLTNAQGIGYGYTF. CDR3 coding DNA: TGCGCCAGCAGGCTAACAAACGCACAGGGGATAGGGTATGGCTACACCTTC.

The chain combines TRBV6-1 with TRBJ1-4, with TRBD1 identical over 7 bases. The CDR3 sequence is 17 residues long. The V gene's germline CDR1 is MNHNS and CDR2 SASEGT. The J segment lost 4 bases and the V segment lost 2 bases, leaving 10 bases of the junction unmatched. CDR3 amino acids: CASSEKLRDSFNEKLFF. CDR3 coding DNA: TGTGCCAGCAGTGAAAAGTTAAGGGACAGTTTTAATGAAAAACTGTTTTTT.

CDR3 sequence reads: CASDSGIYGYTF. The CDR3 bases are TGTGCCAGCGACTCAGGGATCTATGGCTACACCTTC. The chain uses TRBV6-6 and TRBJ1-2; weak D call: TRBD1 (5 bases). This CDR3 is built from 12 residues. Germline V lookup: CDR1 MNHNY, CDR2 SVGAGI (reference sequence). V lost 8 bases and J lost 4, with 11 bases in between.